The next 14 T cell receptor beta chains were all read from a single sample in a study of T cell repertoires in cytomegalovirus infection. TCRdb processed the reads anew with MiXCR; each CDR3 protein has one entry. The sample gives 450,000 to 600,000 distinct CDR3 sequences, about 11% of which show up once; 9.5% to 13% is in the top ten. What was sequenced was PBMCs. The receptors shown here come from a human donor in good health (CMV status not recorded). Some clones in this sample may be carry-over from other donors' samples.

This CDR3 reads CSAASRDTNEKLFF. CDR3 nucleotides: TGCAGCGCCGCGTCCCGGGACACTAATGAAAAACTGTTTTTT. The rearrangement uses TRBV29-1 and TRBJ1-4, with D perhaps TRBD1 (5 bases). There are 14 residues in the CDR3. Between the trimmed V and J ends, which lost 7 bases and 2 bases, there was a span of 14 bases. Germline V gene sequence: CDR1 SQVTM, CDR2 ANQGSEA.

Ten or more counts support this clonotype. In DNA form, the CDR3 reads TGTGCCAGTAGTATGACTTATCTGTCGGCCTGTGGGAACATTCAGTACTTC. Translation gives CASSMTYLSACGNIQYF. The chain links TRBV19 to TRBJ2-4; unclear D gene. Germline CDR1 reads LNHDA; CDR2 reads SQIVND (reference sequence). There are 17 residues in the CDR3. Trimming removed 3 bases at V and 7 bases at J, with 22 bases between.

The chain joins TRBV5-1 to TRBJ2-7; D is perhaps TRBD1 (5 bases). CDR1 SGHRS and CDR2 YFSETQ come from the germline V gene. V lost 0 bases, J lost 1 base, and 14 bases lay in between. CDR3 length: 16 amino acids. DNA of the CDR3: TGCGCCAGCAGCTTGGCGAACCAGGGCCTTTCCTACGAGCAGTACTTC. Amino acids: CASSLANQGLSYEQYF.

This clonotype occurred a few times. This chain joins TRBV6-6 and TRBJ2-5, with 11 bases that match TRBD2. The V gene end was trimmed by 10 bases and the J gene end by 0 bases; junction bases not matched to a gene: 10. CDR1 is MNHNY, CDR2 SVGAGI, per germline (reference sequence). The CDR3 contains 16 residues. The CDR3 reads CATTVASGGNQETQYF. CDR3 sequence (DNA): TGTGCCACCACGGTCGCTAGCGGGGGGAACCAAGAGACCCAGTACTTC.

Many counts were recorded for this clonotype. V usage is TRBV28 and J usage is TRBJ1-2; possible D gene TRBD1, 5 bases. The CDR3 sequence is 15 residues long. The germline gives CDR1 MDHEN, CDR2 SYDVKM. Trimming left V 7 bases short and J 2 bases short, with 17 bases between. The CDR3 region is CASNRFGGVNYGYTF. The CDR3 DNA is TGTGCCAGCAATAGGTTCGGAGGGGTGAACTATGGCTACACCTTC.

In this sample, this clonotype turned up many times. The chain uses TRBV7-8 and TRBJ1-1, with D unresolved. Germline values: CDR1 SGHVS, CDR2 FQNEAQ. V gave up 5 bases and J gave up 4 bases, with 17 bases separating them. The CDR3 extends over 15 amino acids. The CDR3 DNA reads as TGTGCCAGCAGCCCGATGGCTCAACTATCCACTGAAGCTTTCTTT. Its protein product is CASSPMAQLSTEAFF.

Many counts were recorded for this clonotype. The chain has TRBV6-1 and TRBJ1-5; D gene ambiguous. V was cut by 1 base and J by 3 bases, with 7 bases left in between. The CDR3 is made up of 14 amino acids. Per the germline V gene, CDR1 is MNHNS and CDR2 is SASEGT. The DNA of the CDR3 is TGTGCCAGCAGTGAAGTCCGGGTCAATCAGCCCCAGCATTTT. Translated: CASSEVRVNQPQHF.

Ten or more counts support this clonotype. The chain recombines TRBV2 with TRBJ1-5, with a weak D call TRBD1 (5 bases). V was pared by 7 bases and J by 1 base, with 11 bases between. CDR1 is SNHLY and CDR2 is FYNNEI in the germline V gene. The CDR3 has 14 residues. As DNA, the CDR3 is TGTGCCAGCAATGGGGGTGGGAGCAATCAGCCCCAGCATTTT. Protein: CASNGGGSNQPQHF.

This clonotype was counted many times. The chain is built from TRBV12-3 or TRBV12-4 and TRBJ2-1; 7 bases line up with TRBD1. Trimming cost V 4 bases and J 3 bases; bases outside gene matches: 18. This CDR3 is 19 amino acids long. The CDR3 here is CASSWSGQTQSVGYNEQFF. The CDR3 DNA reads TGTGCCAGCAGTTGGTCGGGACAGACGCAATCTGTGGGCTACAATGAGCAGTTCTTC.

Many counts were recorded for this clonotype. The chain uses TRBV3-1 and TRBJ1-2, with 8 bases matching TRBD1. The CDR3 runs 14 residues. CDR1 is LGHDT and CDR2 is YNNKEL in the germline V gene (reference sequence). The junction had 8 bases not matched to a gene; V was cut back by 3 bases and J by 8 bases. The CDR3 sequence: CASSHDGQGSGYTF. The CDR3 DNA follows: TGTGCCAGCAGCCATGACGGACAGGGTAGCGGCTACACCTTC.

Only a few counts were recorded for this clonotype. The V and J genes are TRBV28 and TRBJ1-4; D ambiguous. CDR3 length equals 12 residues. V lost 2 bases, J lost 7 bases, and 5 bases lay in between. Germline values: CDR1 MDHEN, CDR2 SYDVKM. DNA for the CDR3: TGTGCCAGCAGTTTAAAACGTGAAAAACTGTTTTTT. Its protein is CASSLKREKLFF.

This clonotype occurred many times. The J gene is TRBJ2-5, the V gene TRBV11-2; 8 bases are a match to TRBD1. This CDR3 spans 17 amino acids. Germline loops: CDR1 SGHAT, CDR2 FQNNGV. J lost 1 base, V lost 0 bases, and 7 bases had no gene match. The CDR3 sequence: CASSLDEDRDFQETQYF. The DNA of the CDR3 is TGTGCCAGCAGCTTAGATGAGGACAGGGATTTCCAAGAGACCCAGTACTTC.

This clonotype was observed many times. This chain connects TRBV2 to TRBJ2-1; possibly TRBD1 for D (6 bases). V shed 6 bases and J shed 13 bases, with 16 bases lying between them. The CDR3 is made up of 12 amino acids. Germline CDR1 SNHLY, CDR2 FYNNEI. The CDR3 reads CASSADRSQQFF. The CDR3 DNA reads as TGTGCCAGCAGCGCCGACAGGTCACAACAGTTCTTC.

This clonotype was seen at least ten times. J is TRBJ2-1 and V is TRBV6-5, with 12 bases identical to TRBD2. With 2 bases clipped from V and 8 bases from J, the junction kept 4 bases outside the gene matches. The germline CDR1 and CDR2 sequences are MNHEY and SVGAGI. This CDR3 region has 15 residues. The CDR3 sequence is CASSYGLAGGYEQFF. In nucleotides, the CDR3 is TGTGCCAGCAGTTACGGGCTAGCGGGAGGGTATGAGCAGTTCTTC.